This T cell receptor beta chain emerged from a study of T cell changes during pregnancy in multiple sclerosis. This table comes from immunoSEQ multiplex PCR, and its TCRdb copy is limited to in-frame clones, with some not included. The data contain more than 70,000 clones, 75% to 95% of them singletons. Material: peripheral blood, obtained after pregnancy. The TCR sequence derives from a female donor in good health, enrolled as a control in a pregnancy study.

CDR3 protein: CASSSGLSLEQYF. CDR3 DNA sequence: TGTGCCAGCTCATCTGGACTGAGTTTGGAGCAGTACTTC. The rearrangement links TRBV18 to TRBJ2-7; possibly TRBD2 for D (5 bases). Germline CDR1 is KGHSH and CDR2 is LQKENI. This CDR3 spans 13 amino acids. V was clipped by 5 bases and J by 7 bases, with 15 bases between them.